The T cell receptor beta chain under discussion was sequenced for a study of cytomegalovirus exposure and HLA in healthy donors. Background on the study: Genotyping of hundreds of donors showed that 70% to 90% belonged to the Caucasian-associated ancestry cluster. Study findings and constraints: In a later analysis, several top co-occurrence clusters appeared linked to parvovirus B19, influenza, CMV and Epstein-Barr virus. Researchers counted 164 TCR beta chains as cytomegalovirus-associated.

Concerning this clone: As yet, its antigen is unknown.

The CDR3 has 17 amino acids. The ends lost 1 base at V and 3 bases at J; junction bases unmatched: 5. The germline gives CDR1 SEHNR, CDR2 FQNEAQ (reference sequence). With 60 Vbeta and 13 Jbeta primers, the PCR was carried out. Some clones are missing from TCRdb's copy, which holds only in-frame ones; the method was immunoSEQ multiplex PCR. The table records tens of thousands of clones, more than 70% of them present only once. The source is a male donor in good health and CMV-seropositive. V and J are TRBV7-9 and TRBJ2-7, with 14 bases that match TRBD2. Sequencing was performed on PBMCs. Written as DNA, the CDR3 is TGTGCCAGCAGCTTAGGACTAGCGGGAGGGGGAAACTACGAGCAGTACTTC. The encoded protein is CASSLGLAGGGNYEQYF.